These 19 T cell receptor beta chains share one sample of origin, sequenced in a study of T cells in Graves' hyperthyroidism and ophthalmopathy. From RNA transcripts, TCR beta CDR3 regions were amplified. HTBI primers were employed in a first-round RT-PCR of the TCR CDR3. TCRdb analysed the multiplex PCR reads with MiXCR anew, one entry per CDR3 protein. The table records 300,000 to 400,000 distinct CDR3 sequences, 15% to 20% of them present only once. The material sequenced was blood. These receptors all come from a woman aged 45-60 years with Graves' hyperthyroidism.

J is TRBJ2-2 and V is TRBV5-1, with D hard to call. V was clipped by 4 bases and J by 1 base, with 11 bases between them. The CDR3 has 15 residues. CDR1 is SGHRS and CDR2 is YFSETQ in the germline V gene. CDR3 nucleotide sequence: TGCGCCAGCAGCGAACTGACCGAGAACACCGGGGAGCTGTTTTTT. Its protein is CASSELTENTGELFF.

The chain employs TRBV27 and TRBJ2-3, with D unresolved. The CDR3 covers 17 residues. Trimming cost V 4 bases and J 0 bases, with 17 bases left between them. From germline, CDR1 is MNHEY and CDR2 SMNVEV (reference sequence). CDR3 residues: CASSSPPYPTSTDTQYF. The DNA of the CDR3 is TGTGCCAGCAGTTCGCCCCCATACCCCACTAGCACAGATACGCAGTATTTT.

This clonotype has a handful of counts. The chain employs TRBV7-9 and TRBJ1-3, with D hard to call. V was pared by 2 bases and J by 4 bases, with 9 bases between. Per germline, CDR1 SEHNR and CDR2 FQNEAQ (reference sequence). The CDR3 sequence is 14 residues long. Here the CDR3 reads CASSLQEGGNTIYF. CDR3 bases: TGTGCCAGCAGCTTACAGGAGGGAGGAAACACCATATATTTT.

This clonotype was seen just once. The V and J genes are TRBV2 and TRBJ2-1; TRBD1 agrees at 7 bases. The CDR3 is made up of 14 amino acids. Trimming at V came to 7 bases and at J to 6 bases, leaving 9 bases not matched to a gene. Germline CDR1 is SNHLY and CDR2 is FYNNEI. CDR3 DNA sequence: TGTGCCAGCATTTATACCAGGGGGTCCAATGAGCAGTTCTTC. Its translation: CASIYTRGSNEQFF.

This clonotype was counted a few times. V is TRBV6-1 and J is TRBJ1-6; TRBD1 might be the D (5 bases). V was trimmed by 6 bases and J by 4 bases, leaving 13 bases between them. The germline V gene has CDR1 MNHNS and CDR2 SASEGT. This CDR3 contains 15 residues. CDR3 nucleotides: TGTGCCAGCAGCACCGGGACGGCATATAATTCACCCCTCCACTTT. Its translation is CASSTGTAYNSPLHF.

This clonotype was counted many times. The rearrangement joins TRBV20-1 to TRBJ2-3, with TRBD2 matching over 13 bases. The CDR3 has 18 residues. The J segment lost 1 base and the V segment lost 2 bases, leaving 9 bases of the junction unmatched. Looked up from germline, CDR1 is DFQATT and CDR2 is SNEGSKA (reference sequence). The CDR3 region has the DNA TGCAGTGCTAGATTCACTAGCGGGGGGGTTTGGGGCACAGATACGCAGTATTTT. Translation gives CSARFTSGGVWGTDTQYF.

V and J are TRBV9 and TRBJ2-6; TRBD1 or TRBD2 may be the D gene (7 bases each). The CDR3 totals 19 residues. Germline CDR1 and CDR2: SGDLS and YYNGEE. Trimming took off 3 bases at V and 2 bases at J, with 21 bases between the two ends. Here the CDR3 reads CASSGGGGGTATGANVLTF. CDR3 nucleotide sequence: TGTGCCAGCAGCGGTGGGGGGGGCGGGACAGCGACTGGGGCCAACGTCCTGACTTTC.

This chain joins TRBV2 and TRBJ2-2, with TRBD1 identical over 11 bases. Trimming took 11 bases from V and 4 from J; bases not matched to a gene: 9. The CDR3 is made up of 15 amino acids. Germline V CDR1 and CDR2: SNHLY, FYNNEI. This CDR3 reads CAAGGQGVTTGELFF. CDR3 coding DNA: TGTGCCGCCGGGGGACAGGGGGTTACCACCGGGGAGCTGTTTTTT. Using reference TRBV2 and TRBJ2-2 for the parts outside the CDR3, the full variable domain is EPEVTQTPSHQVTQMGQEVILRCVPISNHLYFYWYRQILGQKVEFLVSFYNNEISEKSEIFDDQFSVERPDGSNFTLKIRSTKLEDSAMYFCAAGGQGVTTGELFFGEGSRLTVL.

The chain joins TRBV2 to TRBJ2-5; the match to TRBD2 covers 7 bases. V gave up 11 bases and J gave up 5 bases; unmatched junction bases: 23. The CDR3 runs 17 residues. Germline CDR1 SNHLY, CDR2 FYNNEI. CDR3 sequence (DNA): TGTGCCCGCGATGGGGGGGGACCCGAATGGGCTGGGGAGACCCAGTACTTC. It encodes CARDGGGPEWAGETQYF. The whole variable domain, filled in from reference TRBV2 and TRBJ2-5, reads EPEVTQTPSHQVTQMGQEVILRCVPISNHLYFYWYRQILGQKVEFLVSFYNNEISEKSEIFDDQFSVERPDGSNFTLKIRSTKLEDSAMYFCARDGGGPEWAGETQYFGPGTRLLVL.

This clonotype has only a few counts. The chain combines TRBV11-2 with TRBJ1-2, with D maybe TRBD1 (5 bases). V lost 4 bases and J 8 bases, leaving 14 bases between the germline ends. The CDR3 is 13 amino acids. Germline V gives CDR1 SGHAT, CDR2 FQNNGV. The CDR3 spells CASSWGMVGGYTF. The CDR3 bases are TGTGCCAGCAGCTGGGGGATGGTTGGGGGCTACACCTTC.

This chain uses TRBV5-1 with TRBJ2-3; the match to TRBD2 covers 11 bases. The CDR3 spans 16 residues. With 0 bases clipped from V and 3 bases from J, the junction kept 3 bases outside the gene matches. Germline CDR1 reads SGHRS; CDR2 reads YFSETQ. The CDR3 nucleotides read TGCGCCAGCAGCTTGGAGATAGCGGGGGGGACAGATACGCAGTATTTT. This translates into CASSLEIAGGTDTQYF.

This chain uses TRBV7-3 with TRBJ2-7; 15 nucleotides agree with TRBD2. Germline CDR1 is SGHTA and CDR2 is FQGTGA. The V and J ends lost 5 bases and 9 bases, in that order; junction bases with no gene match: 5. The CDR3 runs to 14 residues. The CDR3: CASSQGLAGGGQYF. The CDR3 nucleotides are TGTGCCAGCAGCCAGGGACTAGCGGGAGGCGGGCAGTACTTC.

There are many counts of this clonotype. The chain employs TRBV12-3 or TRBV12-4 and TRBJ1-5; D perhaps matches TRBD1 (6 bases). This CDR3 is built from 14 residues. Trimming took 3 bases from V and 7 from J, leaving 13 bases between them. CDR3 protein: CASSFSGRGQPQHF. The CDR3 DNA reads TGTGCCAGCAGTTTTTCGGGCAGGGGCCAGCCCCAGCATTTT.

This clonotype was detected many times. V is TRBV6-1 and J is TRBJ2-7, with 8 positions matching TRBD2. CDR3 length: 15 amino acids. The germline V gene encodes CDR1 MNHNS and CDR2 SASEGT. V lost 6 bases to trimming and J lost 3 bases; unmatched junction nucleotides: 10. The CDR3 nucleotides are TGTGCCAGCAGCTTTCGACTAGCGCCCTACTACGAGCAGTACGTC. Its protein product is CASSFRLAPYYEQYV.

The CDR3 reads CASSSGGGYDTIYF. In DNA, the CDR3 is TGTGCCAGCAGCTCAGGGGGCGGATATGACACCATATATTTT. The V call is TRBV3-1, the J call TRBJ1-3, with 8 bases fitting TRBD1. V lost 5 bases and J lost 8; bases outside the gene matches: 8. This CDR3 comprises 14 residues. Germline CDR1 and CDR2: LGHDT and YNNKEL (reference sequence).

The J gene is TRBJ1-2, the V gene TRBV3-1; D is perhaps TRBD1 (6 bases). Looked up from germline, CDR1 is LGHDT and CDR2 is YNNKEL (reference sequence). The CDR3 contains 15 residues. V gave up 1 base and J gave up 4 bases, with 13 bases separating them. The CDR3 coding sequence is TGTGCCAGCAGCCAAGCCGGGGGCGGTGGCTATGGCTACACCTTC. Translated: CASSQAGGGGYGYTF. Full variable domain (outside the CDR3, taken from reference TRBV3-1 and TRBJ1-2): DTAVSQTPKYLVTQMGNDKSIKCEQNLGHDTMYWYKQDSKKFLKIMFSYNNKELIINETVPNRFSPKSPDKAHLNLHINSLELGDSAVYFCASSQAGGGGYGYTFGSGTRLTVV.

This clonotype showed up many times. The chain recombines TRBV11-3 with TRBJ2-5; D tentatively reads TRBD1 or TRBD2 (5 bases each). The CDR3 extends over 13 amino acids. In germline, CDR1 is SGHNT, CDR2 YENEEA. Trimming took 2 bases from V and 11 from J, leaving 15 bases between them. The CDR3 loop reads CASSLNGATPQYF. The CDR3 coding sequence is TGTGCCAGCAGCTTAAACGGGGCGACTCCTCAGTACTTC.

Note on this clonotype: A much larger clone lies a single base off, so this may be a read error. The V gene is TRBV6-1, the J gene TRBJ2-7, with 8 bases identical to TRBD2. V shed 6 bases, J shed 2 bases, and the junction held 9 bases outside the gene matches. The germline V gene has CDR1 MNHNS and CDR2 SASEGT. CDR3 length: 15 residues. The CDR3 nucleotides read TGTGCCAGCAGAGAGGTAGCGGGACCCCCCTACGAGCAGTACTTC. Protein: CASREVAGPPYEQYF.

This clonotype was detected ten times or more. The chain recombines TRBV7-8 with TRBJ2-3; D call uncertain. This CDR3 spans 14 amino acids. Deletions cut 6 bases from V and 2 bases from J, with 12 bases between. The germline V gene has CDR1 SGHVS and CDR2 FQNEAQ. In DNA, the CDR3 is TGTGCCAGCAGGGCCGTCAGCATCACAGATACGCAGTATTTT. Translating it yields CASRAVSITDTQYF. Based on the CDR3 plus reference TRBV7-8 and TRBJ2-3, the full variable domain is GAGVSQSPRYKVAKRGQDVALRCDPISGHVSLFWYQQALGQGPEFLTYFQNEAQLDKSGLPSDRFFAERPEGSVSTLKIQRTQQEDSAVYLCASRAVSITDTQYFGPGTRLTVL.